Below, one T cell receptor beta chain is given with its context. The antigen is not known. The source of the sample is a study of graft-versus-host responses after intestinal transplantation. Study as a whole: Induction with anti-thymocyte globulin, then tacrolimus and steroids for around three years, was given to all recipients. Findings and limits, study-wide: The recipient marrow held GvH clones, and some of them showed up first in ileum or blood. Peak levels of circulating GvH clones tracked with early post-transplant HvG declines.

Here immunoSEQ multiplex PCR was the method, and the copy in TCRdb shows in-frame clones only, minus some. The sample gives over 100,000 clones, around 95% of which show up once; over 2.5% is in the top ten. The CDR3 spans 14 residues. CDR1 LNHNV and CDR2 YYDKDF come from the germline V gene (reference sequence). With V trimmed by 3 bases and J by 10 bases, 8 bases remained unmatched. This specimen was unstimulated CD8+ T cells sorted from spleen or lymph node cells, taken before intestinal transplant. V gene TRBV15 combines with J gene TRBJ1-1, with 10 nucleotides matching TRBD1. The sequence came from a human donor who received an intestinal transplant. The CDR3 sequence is CATSSRTGGQTAFF. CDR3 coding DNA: TGTGCCACCAGCAGTCGGACAGGGGGTCAAACAGCTTTCTTT.